These 32 T cell receptor beta chains were all obtained from the same sample, sequenced in a study of blood T cells in healthy people across ages. Alongside a J-beta primer mix, a sample-barcoded 5' primer served in a second PCR lasting about 7 to 11 cycles. MiXCR, run by TCRdb on the 5' RACE reads, gives a single entry per CDR3 protein. The data show about 780,000 distinct CDR3 sequences, with roughly 25% seen just once and roughly 3.1% held by the top ten. The same sample was also studied in work on T cells of mothers and their children.

The sequenced sample was blood. These TCRs come from a boy aged 10-17 years in good health.

Only a few counts were recorded for this clonotype. CDR3: CASTRGVQETQYF. The DNA for the CDR3 is TGTGCCAGCACTAGGGGGGTCCAAGAGACCCAGTACTTC. This chain uses TRBV12-3 or TRBV12-4 with TRBJ2-5; possibly TRBD1 or TRBD2 for D (6 bases each). The ends were cut back, 7 bases at V and 1 base at J, with 10 bases in the middle. The CDR3 sequence is 13 residues long.

The chain joins TRBV5-1 to TRBJ1-5; possibly TRBD1 for D (5 bases). Germline loops: CDR1 SGHRS, CDR2 YFSETQ. The CDR3 loop spans 14 amino acids. The V and J ends lost 1 base and 8 bases respectively, with 13 bases between them. CDR3 residues: CASSLNPGQEPQHF. In DNA form, the CDR3 reads TGCGCCAGCAGCTTGAACCCAGGGCAGGAGCCCCAGCATTTT.

This clonotype has a handful of counts. V usage is TRBV28 and J usage is TRBJ1-4, with no clear D. Deletions cut 4 bases from V and 6 bases from J, with 12 bases between. Per germline, CDR1 MDHEN and CDR2 SYDVKM. The CDR3 spans 14 residues. The CDR3 coding sequence is TGTGCCAGCAGTTCCTCCGGGGTTCATGAAAAACTGTTTTTT. Protein: CASSSSGVHEKLFF.

There are a few counts of this clonotype. V is TRBV7-6 and J is TRBJ1-4; TRBD1 matches at 7 bases. Germline trimming cut 3 bases from V and 3 bases from J; bases unmatched to any gene: 4. CDR1 is SGHVS, CDR2 FNYEAQ, per germline. This CDR3 comprises 15 residues. CDR3 coding DNA: TGTGCCAGCAGCTTCGGCGGGACAGCTAATGAAAAACTGTTTTTT. It is translated as CASSFGGTANEKLFF.

This clonotype was observed a few times. The chain carries TRBV12-3 or TRBV12-4 and TRBJ1-2; TRBD1 is a possible D gene (5 bases). The V end was cut by 5 bases, the J end by 7 bases, with 11 bases between. This CDR3 contains 12 residues. The CDR3 DNA reads as TGTGCCAGCAGTCCGGGGACTGCTGGCTACACCTTC. Amino acids: CASSPGTAGYTF.

The chain combines TRBV7-9 with TRBJ2-5; 7 bases agree with TRBD1. The DNA end is a closer match to TRBJ2-7, so the J assignment may be wrong. Germline V gives CDR1 SEHNR, CDR2 FQNEAQ (reference sequence). The CDR3 is 14 residues long. The DNA of the CDR3 is TGTGCCAGCAGCCTACAAGACAGGGTGAACGAGCAGTACTTC. Translating gives CASSLQDRVNEQYF.

The rearrangement links TRBV7-2 to TRBJ2-2; TRBD1 or TRBD2 may be the D gene (5 bases each). CDR1 and CDR2 (germline): SGHTA, FQGNSA. The CDR3 extends over 16 amino acids. V lost 5 bases to trimming and J lost 2 bases, with 15 bases between them. For the CDR3, the DNA is TGTGCCAGCAGCCCCGGGACCTTCCTTAACACCGGGGAGCTGTTTTTT. This gives the protein CASSPGTFLNTGELFF. Drawing the rest from reference TRBV7-2 and TRBJ2-2, the complete variable domain is GAGVSQSPSNKVTEKGKDVELRCDPISGHTALYWYRQSLGQGLEFLIYFQGNSAPDKSGLPSDRFSAERTGGSVSTLTIQRTQQEDSAVYLCASSPGTFLNTGELFFGEGSRLTVL.

The chain links TRBV20-1 to TRBJ1-5; D is ambiguous. The V gene lost 3 bases and the J gene lost 0 bases, with 9 bases spanning the gap. This CDR3 comprises 14 residues. CDR1 DFQATT and CDR2 SNEGSKA come from the germline V gene (reference sequence). CDR3 in DNA: TGCAGTGCTAGGGAGGCGGTTAGCAATCAGCCCCAGCATTTT. It is translated as CSAREAVSNQPQHF.

This chain connects TRBV12-3 or TRBV12-4 to TRBJ2-1; perhaps TRBD1 as D (7 bases). The V gene lost 7 bases and the J gene lost 4 bases, with 17 bases spanning the gap. This CDR3 is 15 amino acids long. CDR3 loop: CASTAAGQPYNEQFF. DNA of the CDR3: TGTGCCAGCACCGCCGCGGGACAGCCTTACAATGAGCAGTTCTTC.

There are a few counts of this clonotype. The chain couples TRBV27 to TRBJ1-3; 7 bases fit TRBD1. The V and J ends lost 6 bases and 3 bases, in that order; junction bases with no gene match: 5. The germline CDR1 and CDR2 sequences are MNHEY and SMNVEV (reference sequence). The CDR3 covers 14 residues. CDR3 in amino acids: CASSRGQNGNTIYF. Written as DNA, the CDR3 is TGTGCCAGCAGCCGGGGACAGAATGGAAACACCATATATTTT.

The V gene is TRBV11-1, the J gene TRBJ1-1; the D is unclear. V lost 10 bases to trimming and J lost 1 base, with 10 bases between them. The CDR3 is 12 residues long. Germline V lookup: CDR1 SGHAT, CDR2 FQDESV (reference sequence). The CDR3 spells CAIGHPNTEAFF. Here the CDR3 DNA reads TGTGCCATCGGTCACCCGAACACTGAAGCTTTCTTT.

This chain links TRBV20-1 with TRBJ1-2; 10 bases are a match to TRBD1. The CDR3 is made up of 16 amino acids. J lost 8 bases, V lost 0 bases, and 12 bases had no gene match. CDR1 and CDR2 from the germline V gene are DFQATT and SNEGSKA (reference sequence). The CDR3 loop reads CSAREGLSGQGDGYTF. As DNA, the CDR3 is TGCAGTGCTAGAGAGGGACTGAGTGGACAGGGGGACGGCTACACCTTC.

In its sample, this clonotype was seen a few times. The chain has TRBV7-2 and TRBJ2-5; 9 nucleotides agree with TRBD2. The junction had 9 bases not matched to a gene; V was cut back by 5 bases and J by 5 bases. Germline V gene data show CDR1 as SGHTA and CDR2 as FQGNSA. This CDR3 has 15 residues. CDR3 region: CASSPRVAGVETQYF. CDR3 sequence (DNA): TGTGCCAGCAGCCCGAGGGTAGCGGGGGTCGAGACCCAGTACTTC.

The chain is built from TRBV7-2 and TRBJ2-2; either TRBD1 or TRBD2 may fit D (5 bases each). With 5 bases removed from V and 6 bases from J, the gap between germline ends came to 16 bases. This CDR3 comprises 15 residues. CDR1 and CDR2 (germline): SGHTA, FQGNSA. DNA of the CDR3: TGTGCCAGCAGCCAACAGTGGGGGACGGCCGGGGAGCTGTTTTTT. Translated: CASSQQWGTAGELFF. Complete variable domain (other parts from reference TRBV7-2 and TRBJ2-2): GAGVSQSPSNKVTEKGKDVELRCDPISGHTALYWYRQSLGQGLEFLIYFQGNSAPDKSGLPSDRFSAERTGGSVSTLTIQRTQQEDSAVYLCASSQQWGTAGELFFGEGSRLTVL.

The V gene is TRBV29-1, the J gene TRBJ2-2, with D perhaps assigned TRBD1 or TRBD2 (6 bases each). Trimming stripped 3 bases from V and 6 bases from J, with 8 bases between. This CDR3 is 12 amino acids long. CDR1 is SQVTM, CDR2 ANQGSEA, per germline. The CDR3 is CSVEGGAGELFF. DNA of the CDR3: TGCAGCGTTGAGGGGGGCGCCGGGGAGCTGTTTTTT.

The genes are TRBV12-3 or TRBV12-4 and TRBJ2-7, with 12 bases matching TRBD2. V lost 5 bases and J lost 6; bases outside the gene matches: 5. CDR3 length: 14 residues. CDR3 DNA: TGTGCCAGCAGTCAGACTAGCGGGGGAGGCGAGCAGTACTTC. Its protein product is CASSQTSGGGEQYF.

In this sample, this clonotype turned up a few times. V and J are TRBV12-3 or TRBV12-4 and TRBJ2-7, with TRBD1 identical over 7 bases. The J segment lost 4 bases and the V segment lost 5 bases, leaving 8 bases of the junction unmatched. This CDR3 is built from 14 residues. The CDR3: CASSRGTESYEQYF. The CDR3 nucleotides are TGTGCCAGCAGTAGGGGGACAGAATCTTACGAGCAGTACTTC.

Only a few counts were recorded for this clonotype. CDR3 protein: CASSRGQEYNEQFF. The CDR3 DNA reads as TGCGCCAGCAGCCGCGGACAGGAATACAATGAGCAGTTCTTC. The rearrangement links TRBV5-1 to TRBJ2-1; 7 bases are shared with TRBD1. The CDR3 runs 14 residues. V trimming: 4 bases; J trimming: 4 bases; junction bases outside the gene matches: 5. Germline V gene lookup returns CDR1 SGHRS and CDR2 YFSETQ.

The V gene is TRBV6-2 or TRBV6-3, the J gene TRBJ2-7; D assignment may be TRBD1 or TRBD2 (5 bases each). The CDR3 covers 12 residues. Germline V gene data show CDR1 as MNHEY and CDR2 as SVGEGT. Trimming shortened V by 8 bases and J by 5 bases, and 13 bases separated the two germline ends. CDR3 sequence (DNA): TGTGCCAGCGCAGAGACGGGGCACGAGCAGTACTTC. The encoded protein is CASAETGHEQYF.

This clonotype was seen more than once but under ten times. The rearrangement uses TRBV18 and TRBJ1-5; D gene ambiguous. Trimming removed 3 bases from V and 3 bases from J, with 18 bases in between. Germline CDR1 and CDR2: KGHSH and LQKENI. The CDR3 is 17 amino acids. The chain's CDR3 is CASSPGAPDKFNQPQHF. The CDR3 DNA reads TGTGCCAGCTCACCTGGCGCCCCAGATAAGTTCAATCAGCCCCAGCATTTT.

This clonotype was counted only a few times. The chain links TRBV27 to TRBJ2-1; 9 positions match TRBD2. Germline-derived CDR1 and CDR2 are MNHEY and SMNVEV (reference sequence). V was clipped by 2 bases and J by 10 bases; unmatched bases: 15. The length of the CDR3 is 17 residues. The CDR3 DNA is TGTGCCAGCAGTTTAGCCCCCGCCGGGAGCGGGGGGTGGGAGCAGTTCTTC. Its protein is CASSLAPAGSGGWEQFF.

V and J are TRBV7-9 and TRBJ2-2, with 7 bases aligning to TRBD2. V was pared by 3 bases and J by 3 bases, with 4 bases of the junction left unmatched. This CDR3 has 15 residues. The germline gives CDR1 SEHNR, CDR2 FQNEAQ (reference sequence). For the CDR3, the DNA is TGTGCCAGCAGCTTCGGCGGGAGATACACCGGGGAGCTGTTTTTT. It codes for CASSFGGRYTGELFF.

This chain joins TRBV5-1 and TRBJ2-5, with 12 bases that match TRBD1. The J call may be faulty, since TRBJ2-7 better matches the DNA end. Germline assignment: CDR1 SGHRS and CDR2 YFSETQ. This CDR3 has 16 amino acids. The CDR3 spells CASSLWGGQGAHEQYF. In DNA, the CDR3 is TGCGCCAGCAGCTTGTGGGGGGGACAGGGGGCCCACGAGCAGTACTTC.

This rearrangement joins TRBV10-2 to TRBJ1-2; D uncertain. The germline gives CDR1 WSHSY, CDR2 SAAADI. The CDR3 length is 13 residues. The V gene lost 2 bases and the J gene lost 6 bases, with 10 bases spanning the gap. The CDR3, as DNA: TGCGCCAGCAGTGAGGGGCGGGTCCATGGCTACACCTTC. Residues: CASSEGRVHGYTF.

This clonotype was counted between two and nine times. The CDR3 loop is CASSLGAGEAYEQYF. The CDR3 coding sequence is TGCGCCAGCAGCTTGGGGGCAGGGGAGGCCTACGAGCAGTACTTC. The chain links TRBV5-1 to TRBJ2-7, with D possibly being TRBD1 or TRBD2 (6 bases each). V gave up 0 bases and J gave up 2 bases, with 12 bases separating them. The CDR3 contains 15 residues. CDR1 SGHRS and CDR2 YFSETQ come from the germline V gene. The entire variable domain, with the rest obtained from reference TRBV5-1 and TRBJ2-7, is as follows: KAGVTQTPRYLIKTRGQQVTLSCSPISGHRSVSWYQQTPGQGLQFLFEYFSETQRNKGNFPGRFSGRQFSNSRSEMNVSTLELGDSALYLCASSLGAGEAYEQYFGPGTRLTVT.

This clonotype was counted a few times. The V call is TRBV28, the J call TRBJ2-1; the match to TRBD1 covers 9 bases. CDR1 and CDR2 (germline): MDHEN, SYDVKM. After removal of 7 bases from V and 6 bases from J, the junction contained 13 bases not matched to a gene. CDR3 length: 16 amino acids. Here the CDR3 reads CASTYPPGQGINEQFF. The CDR3 DNA reads as TGTGCCAGCACCTACCCTCCGGGACAGGGAATCAATGAGCAGTTCTTC.

V is TRBV19 and J is TRBJ2-3, with TRBD2 identical over 13 bases. Per the germline V gene, CDR1 is LNHDA and CDR2 is SQIVND (reference sequence). The CDR3 runs 16 residues. V dropped 3 bases and J dropped 6; count of bases not matched to a gene: 6. This CDR3 is CASSMGLAGKEDTQYF. The CDR3 nucleotides read TGTGCCAGTAGTATGGGACTAGCGGGGAAAGAGGATACGCAGTATTTT.

CDR3 coding DNA: TGTGCCAGCAGCTACGGGACAGGAGGTAATGAGCAGTTCTTC. It encodes CASSYGTGGNEQFF. V usage is TRBV7-2 and J usage is TRBJ2-1, with 8 bases identical to TRBD1. V trimming: 4 bases; J trimming: 7 bases; junction bases outside the gene matches: 6. From germline, CDR1 is SGHTA and CDR2 FQGNSA. The CDR3 has 14 residues.

This clonotype came up a few times. The chain is built from TRBV9 and TRBJ2-7; D is unresolved. Trimming cost V 0 bases and J 4 bases, with 17 bases left between them. The CDR3 totals 16 residues. Germline lookup yields CDR1 SGDLS and CDR2 YYNGEE. CDR3 DNA sequence: TGTGCCAGCAGCGTAGTTTATGTGGGCAGAATATACGAGCAGTACTTC. Translating gives CASSVVYVGRIYEQYF.

The CDR3: CSARDSYYEQYF. The DNA for the CDR3 is TGCAGTGCTAGGGACTCCTACTACGAGCAGTACTTC. This chain links TRBV20-1 with TRBJ2-7; D possibly corresponds to TRBD2 (5 bases). Germline loops: CDR1 DFQATT, CDR2 SNEGSKA (reference sequence). The CDR3 is 12 amino acids. Trimming cost V 3 bases and J 3 bases, with 9 bases left between them.

The CDR3 protein is CASSDRASGAYEQYF. The CDR3 nucleotides read TGCGCCAGCAGTGATAGGGCTAGCGGGGCCTACGAGCAGTACTTC. The V gene is TRBV10-2, the J gene TRBJ2-7, with 9 nucleotides matching TRBD2. J gave up 2 bases and V 3 bases, and 5 bases lay outside the gene matches. CDR3 length: 15 residues. The germline V gene encodes CDR1 WSHSY and CDR2 SAAADI.

The chain joins TRBV7-8 to TRBJ2-2; D gene uncertain. CDR1 and CDR2 from the germline V gene are SGHVS and FQNEAQ. The CDR3 is 16 residues long. The ends were cut back, 4 bases at V and 0 bases at J, with 12 bases in the middle. CDR3 bases: TGTGCCAGCAGCTACCGGGCGAGTCCGAACACCGGGGAGCTGTTTTTT. Protein sequence: CASSYRASPNTGELFF.